This T cell receptor beta chain was observed in a study of neurological immune-mediated disorders. TCRdb passed the 5' RACE reads through MiXCR, listing each CDR3 protein once. In the table there are fewer than 85,000 distinct CDR3 sequences, around 5% of which are singletons. This CDR3 is built from 14 residues. CDR1 and CDR2 (germline): SGHTA, FQGNSA. The J segment lost 6 bases and the V segment lost 6 bases, leaving 6 bases of the junction unmatched. Ten or more counts support this clonotype. Its antigen is unidentified. Notes on the study in general: When the repertoires were grouped phylogenetically, those of 18 of the 34 multiple sclerosis patients came together in a single cluster of related CDR3 sequences, which points to a possible repertoire-level signature. The most TCR clonal expansion was seen in HTLV-1-associated myelopathy, and the least was seen in multiple sclerosis, which fell below healthy controls.

The sequence came from a woman in her seventies with multiple sclerosis. This chain connects TRBV7-2 to TRBJ2-2; the match to TRBD2 covers 8 bases. The specimen sequenced was PBMCs. The CDR3 DNA follows: TGTGCCAGCAGTACGGGACTAGTCCCCGGGGAGCTGTTTTTT. Translated: CASSTGLVPGELFF.